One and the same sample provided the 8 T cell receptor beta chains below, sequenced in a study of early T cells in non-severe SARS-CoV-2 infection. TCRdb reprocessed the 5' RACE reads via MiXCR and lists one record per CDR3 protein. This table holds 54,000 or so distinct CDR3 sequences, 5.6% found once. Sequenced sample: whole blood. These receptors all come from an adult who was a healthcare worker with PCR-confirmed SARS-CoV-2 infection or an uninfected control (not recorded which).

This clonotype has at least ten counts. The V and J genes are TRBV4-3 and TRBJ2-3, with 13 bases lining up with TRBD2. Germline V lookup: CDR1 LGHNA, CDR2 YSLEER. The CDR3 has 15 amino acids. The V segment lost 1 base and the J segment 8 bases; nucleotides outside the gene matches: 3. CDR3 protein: CASSQGRLAGGTQYF. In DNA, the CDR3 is TGCGCCAGCAGCCAAGGAAGACTAGCGGGGGGTACGCAGTATTTT.

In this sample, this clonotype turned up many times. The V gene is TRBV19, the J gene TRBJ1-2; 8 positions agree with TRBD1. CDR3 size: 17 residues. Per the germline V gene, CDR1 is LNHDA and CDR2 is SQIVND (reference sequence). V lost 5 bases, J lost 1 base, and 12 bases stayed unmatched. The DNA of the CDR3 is TGTGCCAGTAGTCTTGCTAGGACAGGGCTACTTAACTATGGCTACACCTTC. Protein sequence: CASSLARTGLLNYGYTF.

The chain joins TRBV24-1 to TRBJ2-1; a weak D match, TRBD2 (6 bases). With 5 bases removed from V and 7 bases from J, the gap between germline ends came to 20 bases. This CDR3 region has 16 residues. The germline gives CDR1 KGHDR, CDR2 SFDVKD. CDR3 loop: CATSGASSEDVNEQFF. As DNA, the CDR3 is TGTGCCACCAGTGGAGCATCTAGCGAAGATGTTAATGAGCAGTTCTTC.

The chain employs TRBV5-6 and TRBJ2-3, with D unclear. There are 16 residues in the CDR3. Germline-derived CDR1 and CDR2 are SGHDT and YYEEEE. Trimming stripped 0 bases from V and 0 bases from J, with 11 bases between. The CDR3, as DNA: TGTGCCAGCAGCTTGGCCGGGCGGTTGAGCACAGATACGCAGTATTTT. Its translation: CASSLAGRLSTDTQYF.

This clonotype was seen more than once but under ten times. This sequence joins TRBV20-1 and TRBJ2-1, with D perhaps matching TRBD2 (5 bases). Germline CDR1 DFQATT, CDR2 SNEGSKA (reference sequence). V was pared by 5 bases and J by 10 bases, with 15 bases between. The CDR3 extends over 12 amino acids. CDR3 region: CSASDSAWEQFF. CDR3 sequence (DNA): TGCAGTGCTTCGGACTCCGCATGGGAGCAGTTCTTC.

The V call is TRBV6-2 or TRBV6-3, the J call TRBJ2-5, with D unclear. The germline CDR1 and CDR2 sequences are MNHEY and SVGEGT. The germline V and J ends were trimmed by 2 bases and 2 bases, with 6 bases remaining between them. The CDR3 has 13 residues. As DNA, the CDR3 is TGTGCCAGCAGTTACGGGCAGCAAGAGACCCAGTACTTC. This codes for CASSYGQQETQYF.

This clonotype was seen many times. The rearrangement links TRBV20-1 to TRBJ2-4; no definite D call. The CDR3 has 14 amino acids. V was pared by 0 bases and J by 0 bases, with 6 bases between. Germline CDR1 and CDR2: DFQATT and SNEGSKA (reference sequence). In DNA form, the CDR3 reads TGCAGTGCTAGAGATGTACTAGCCAAAAACATTCAGTACTTC. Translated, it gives CSARDVLAKNIQYF.

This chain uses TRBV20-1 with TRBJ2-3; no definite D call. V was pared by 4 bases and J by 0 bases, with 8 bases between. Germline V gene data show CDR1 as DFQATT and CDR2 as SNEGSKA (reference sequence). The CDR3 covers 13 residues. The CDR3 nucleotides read TGCAGTGCTACGGTACAGAGCACAGATACGCAGTATTTT. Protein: CSATVQSTDTQYF.